This T cell receptor beta chain originates from a study of human T cells and chemical hapten exposure. Background on the study: Patients, mostly women, had alopecia areata, alopecia totalis or alopecia universalis.

Time point given: pre-sensitization, week 0. Documented treatment: therapeutic diphenylcyclopropenone sensitization with weekly scalp DPC. Trimming pared 8 bases from V and 6 bases from J, leaving 11 bases between. CDR1 and CDR2 (germline): MNHNS, SASEGT. The CDR3 totals 11 residues. Study-level results: The study found that DPC sensitization did not change TCRs above 1 in 1000 frequency.

This clonotype was counted at least ten times. Its matching antigen is unknown. TCRdb reprocessed the RACE reads with MiXCR, giving one entry per CDR3 protein. The sample gives some 300,000 distinct CDR3 sequences, over 5% of which show up once; over 6.5% is in the top ten. The genes are TRBV6-1 and TRBJ2-7, with D maybe TRBD1 (5 bases). This receptor was obtained from a woman under 30 with alopecia areata. Some clones in this sample may be carry-over from other donors' samples. The starting material was whole blood, obtained in connection with sensitization to the hapten diphenylcyclopropenone (DPC). CDR3 amino acids: CASWGRSEQYF. CDR3 nucleotides: TGTGCCAGCTGGGGCAGGTCCGAGCAGTACTTC.